This TCR beta chain was sequenced in a study of blood T cell repertoires in COVID-19. As for the study in general: Acute-phase and convalescent COVID-19 samples originated in the United States, Italy and Spain. PBMCs, B-cell-depleted T cells, or T cells provided the cDNA or gDNA that made up the material.

Per the original methods: Quantification of nucleated cells was approximated via reference gene primer amplification. Some clones are missing from TCRdb's copy, which holds only in-frame ones; the method was immunoSEQ multiplex PCR. The V and J calls and the clone size are those of that table, but D and trimming were determined from the DNA. Found here are roughly 250,000 clones, 82% of them singletons; the top ten hold 4% to 5%. CDR1 and CDR2 from the germline V gene are LNHDA and SQIVND (reference sequence). This CDR3 contains 14 residues. V was shortened by 3 bases and J by 6 bases, with 12 bases between the two germline ends.

Sequencing used peripheral blood. This TCR was recovered from a woman in her seventies with acute or convalescent COVID-19. The genes are TRBV19 and TRBJ1-5; the D gene is possibly TRBD1 (6 bases). CDR3 bases: TGTGCCAGTAGTATCGGGGGGGCCGGTCAGCCCCAGCATTTT. Protein product: CASSIGGAGQPQHF.